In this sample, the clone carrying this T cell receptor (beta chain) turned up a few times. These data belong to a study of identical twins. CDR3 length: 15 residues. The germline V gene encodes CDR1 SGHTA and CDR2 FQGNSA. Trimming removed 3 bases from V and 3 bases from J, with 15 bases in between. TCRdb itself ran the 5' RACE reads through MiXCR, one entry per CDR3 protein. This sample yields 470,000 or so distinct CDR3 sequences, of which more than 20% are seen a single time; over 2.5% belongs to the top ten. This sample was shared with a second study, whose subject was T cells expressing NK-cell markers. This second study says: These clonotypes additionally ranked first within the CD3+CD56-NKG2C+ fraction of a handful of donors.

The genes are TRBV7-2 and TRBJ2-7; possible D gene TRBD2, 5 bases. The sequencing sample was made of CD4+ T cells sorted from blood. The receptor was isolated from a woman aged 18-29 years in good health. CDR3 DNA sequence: TGTGCCAGCAGCTTTACCGGGATCCCCTACTACGAGCAGTACTTC. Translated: CASSFTGIPYYEQYF.